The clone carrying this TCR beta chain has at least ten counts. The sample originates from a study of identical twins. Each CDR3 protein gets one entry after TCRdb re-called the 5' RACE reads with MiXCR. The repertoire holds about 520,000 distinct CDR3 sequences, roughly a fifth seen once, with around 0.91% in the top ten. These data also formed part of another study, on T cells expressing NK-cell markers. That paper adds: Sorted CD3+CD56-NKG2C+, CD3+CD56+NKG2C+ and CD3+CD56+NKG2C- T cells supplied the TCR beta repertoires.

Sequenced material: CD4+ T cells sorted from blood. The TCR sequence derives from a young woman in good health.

The CDR3 DNA reads TGCGCCAGCAGTCTCCAAGAGCACTACGAGCAGTACTTC. Amino acid sequence: CASSLQEHYEQYF. The V gene is TRBV5-1, the J gene TRBJ2-7; unclear D gene. CDR1 is SGHRS and CDR2 is YFSETQ in the germline V gene. Trimming took 5 bases from V and 3 from J, leaving 12 bases between them. The CDR3 extends over 13 amino acids.